The clone carrying this T cell receptor beta chain was detected ten times or more. Antigen: not known. In germline, CDR1 is KGHSH, CDR2 LQKENI. Trimming took 3 bases from V and 2 from J, leaving 20 bases between them. CDR3 length: 18 amino acids. Unique molecular identifiers were linked by the library to individual cDNA molecules. A single record per CDR3 protein comes from TCRdb applying MiXCR to the RACE reads. This sample has 350,000 to 450,000 distinct CDR3 sequences; 4% to 6% occur once, and the top ten carry just over 2.5%. The record originates from a study of human T cells and chemical hapten exposure. Whole-study context: Sensitization was performed using 2% DPC on a roughly 2 cm by roughly 2 cm upper inner arm skin site. Diphenylcyclopropenone, dosed weekly to the scalp, was given to patients throughout the roughly 25-week study. General observations from the study: Counts of TCRs above 1 in 1000 frequency stayed unchanged with DPC sensitization.

Time point indicated: pre-sensitization, week 0. Noted treatment: therapeutic diphenylcyclopropenone sensitization with weekly scalp DPC. The input for sequencing was whole blood, taken in connection with sensitization to the hapten diphenylcyclopropenone (DPC). This chain connects TRBV18 to TRBJ1-5; D is possibly TRBD1 (6 bases). The receptor comes from a woman aged 45-60 years with alopecia areata. Some clones in this sample may be carry-over from other donors' samples. CDR3 DNA sequence: TGTGCCAGCTCACCCGAGTTTGCAGGGGTAATCGGCAATCAGCCCCAGCATTTT. Amino acids: CASSPEFAGVIGNQPQHF.